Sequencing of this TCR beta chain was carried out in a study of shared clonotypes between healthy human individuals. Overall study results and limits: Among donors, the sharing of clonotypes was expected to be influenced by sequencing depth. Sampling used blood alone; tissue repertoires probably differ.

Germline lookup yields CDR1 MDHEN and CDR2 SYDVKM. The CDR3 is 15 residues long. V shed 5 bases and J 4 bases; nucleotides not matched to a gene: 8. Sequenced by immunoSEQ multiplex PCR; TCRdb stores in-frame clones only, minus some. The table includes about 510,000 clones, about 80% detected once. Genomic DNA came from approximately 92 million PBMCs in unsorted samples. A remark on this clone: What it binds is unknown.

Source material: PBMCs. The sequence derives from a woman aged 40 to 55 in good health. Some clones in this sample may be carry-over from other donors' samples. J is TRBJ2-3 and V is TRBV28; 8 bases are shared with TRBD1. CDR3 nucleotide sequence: TGTGCCAGCAGTCCGACACAACAGGGGGCAGATACGCAGTATTTT. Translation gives CASSPTQQGADTQYF.